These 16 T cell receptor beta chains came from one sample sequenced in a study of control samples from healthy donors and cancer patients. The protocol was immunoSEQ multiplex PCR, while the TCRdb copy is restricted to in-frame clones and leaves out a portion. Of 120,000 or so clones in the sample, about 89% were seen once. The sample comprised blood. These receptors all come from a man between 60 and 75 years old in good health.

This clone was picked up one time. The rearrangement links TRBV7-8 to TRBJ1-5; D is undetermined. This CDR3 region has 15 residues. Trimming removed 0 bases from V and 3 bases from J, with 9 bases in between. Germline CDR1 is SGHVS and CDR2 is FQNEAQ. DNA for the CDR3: TGTGCCAGCAGCTTAGCGGGAGGCGTCAATCAGCCCCAGCATTTT. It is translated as CASSLAGGVNQPQHF. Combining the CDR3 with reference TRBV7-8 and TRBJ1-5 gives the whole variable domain GAGVSQSPRYKVAKRGQDVALRCDPISGHVSLFWYQQALGQGPEFLTYFQNEAQLDKSGLPSDRFFAERPEGSVSTLKIQRTQQEDSAVYLCASSLAGGVNQPQHFGDGTRLSIL.

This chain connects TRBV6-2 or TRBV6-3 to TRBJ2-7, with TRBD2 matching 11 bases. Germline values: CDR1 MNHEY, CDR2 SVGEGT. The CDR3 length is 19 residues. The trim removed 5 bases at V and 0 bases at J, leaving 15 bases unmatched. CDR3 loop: CASSTFPLLAGAVSYEQYF. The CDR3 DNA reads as TGTGCCAGCAGTACCTTCCCCTTACTAGCGGGGGCAGTCTCCTACGAGCAGTACTTC.

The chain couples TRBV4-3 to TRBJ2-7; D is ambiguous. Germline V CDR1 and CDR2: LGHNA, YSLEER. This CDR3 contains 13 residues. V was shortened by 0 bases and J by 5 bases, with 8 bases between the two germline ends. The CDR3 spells CASSQDMLDEQYF. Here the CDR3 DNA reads TGCGCCAGCAGCCAAGATATGTTGGACGAGCAGTACTTC.

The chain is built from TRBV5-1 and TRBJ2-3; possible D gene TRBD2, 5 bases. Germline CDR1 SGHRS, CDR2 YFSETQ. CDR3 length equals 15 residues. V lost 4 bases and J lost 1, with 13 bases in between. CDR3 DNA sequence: TGCGCCAGCAGCCCTAGCCGTTTTGGCACAGATACGCAGTATTTT. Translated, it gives CASSPSRFGTDTQYF.

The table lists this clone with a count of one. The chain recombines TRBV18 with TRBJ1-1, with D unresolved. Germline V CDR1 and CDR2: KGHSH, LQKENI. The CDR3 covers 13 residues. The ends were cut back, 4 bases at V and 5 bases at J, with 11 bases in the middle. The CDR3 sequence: CASSLFVRTEAFF. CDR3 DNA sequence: TGTGCCAGCTCACTCTTTGTAAGAACTGAAGCTTTCTTT.

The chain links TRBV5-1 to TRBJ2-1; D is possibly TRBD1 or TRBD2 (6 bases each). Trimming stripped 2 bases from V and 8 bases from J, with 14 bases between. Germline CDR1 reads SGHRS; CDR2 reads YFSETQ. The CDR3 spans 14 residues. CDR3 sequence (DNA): TGCGCCAGCAGCTTTGGGGGGCGCGGAGATGAGCAGTTCTTC. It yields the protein CASSFGGRGDEQFF.

The CDR3 loop is CASSFADTSGELFF. The CDR3 bases are TGTGCCAGCAGCTTCGCAGACACGTCCGGGGAGCTGTTTTTT. This chain connects TRBV5-6 to TRBJ2-2, with D unresolved. This CDR3 is 14 amino acids long. Per germline, CDR1 SGHDT and CDR2 YYEEEE. Trimming stripped 2 bases from V and 6 bases from J, with 11 bases between.

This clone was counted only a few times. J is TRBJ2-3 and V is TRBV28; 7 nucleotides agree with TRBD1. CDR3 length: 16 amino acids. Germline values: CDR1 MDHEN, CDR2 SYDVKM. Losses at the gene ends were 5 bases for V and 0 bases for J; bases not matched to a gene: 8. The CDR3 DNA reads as TGTGCCAGCAGTCAGCCGGACAGGATAAGCACAGATACGCAGTATTTT. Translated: CASSQPDRISTDTQYF.

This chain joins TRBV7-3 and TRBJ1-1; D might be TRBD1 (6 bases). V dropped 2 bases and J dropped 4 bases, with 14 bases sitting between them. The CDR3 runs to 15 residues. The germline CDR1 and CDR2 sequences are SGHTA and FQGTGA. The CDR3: CASSLGPTGSTEAFF. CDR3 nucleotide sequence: TGTGCCAGCAGCTTAGGACCGACAGGCAGCACTGAAGCTTTCTTT. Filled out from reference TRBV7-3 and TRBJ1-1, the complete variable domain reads GAGVSQTPSNKVTEKGKYVELRCDPISGHTALYWYRQSLGQGPEFLIYFQGTGAADDSGLPNDRFFAVRPEGSVSTLKIQRTERGDSAVYLCASSLGPTGSTEAFFGQGTRLTVV.

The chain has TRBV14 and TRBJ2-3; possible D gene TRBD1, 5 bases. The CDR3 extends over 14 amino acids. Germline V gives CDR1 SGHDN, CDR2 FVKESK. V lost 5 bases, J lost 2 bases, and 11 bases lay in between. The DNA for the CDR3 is TGTGCCAGCAGCGCAAAACAGGTCACAGATACGCAGTATTTT. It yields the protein CASSAKQVTDTQYF.

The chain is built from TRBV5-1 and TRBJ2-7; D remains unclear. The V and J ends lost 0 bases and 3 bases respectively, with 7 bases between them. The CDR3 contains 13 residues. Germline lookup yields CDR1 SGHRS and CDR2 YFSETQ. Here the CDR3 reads CASSLDVGYEQYF. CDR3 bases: TGCGCCAGCAGCTTGGACGTTGGCTACGAGCAGTACTTC.

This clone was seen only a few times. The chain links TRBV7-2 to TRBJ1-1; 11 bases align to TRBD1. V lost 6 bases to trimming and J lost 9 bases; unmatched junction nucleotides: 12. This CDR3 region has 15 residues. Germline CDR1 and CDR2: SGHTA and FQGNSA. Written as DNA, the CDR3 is TGTGCCAGCAGTCTTGATACCGGGACAGGGGGGAAAGCTTTCTTT. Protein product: CASSLDTGTGGKAFF.

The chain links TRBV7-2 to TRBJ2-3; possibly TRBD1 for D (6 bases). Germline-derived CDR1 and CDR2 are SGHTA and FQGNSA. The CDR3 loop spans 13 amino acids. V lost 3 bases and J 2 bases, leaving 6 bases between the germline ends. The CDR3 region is CASSLGATDTQYF. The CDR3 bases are TGTGCCAGCAGCTTGGGGGCCACAGATACGCAGTATTTT.

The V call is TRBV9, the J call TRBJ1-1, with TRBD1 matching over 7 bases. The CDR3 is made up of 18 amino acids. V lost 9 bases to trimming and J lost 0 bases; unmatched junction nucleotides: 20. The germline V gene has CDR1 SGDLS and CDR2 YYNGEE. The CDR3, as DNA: TGTGCCACCTCTACCGGGACAGAAGGTGGGCCTATGAACACTGAAGCTTTCTTT. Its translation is CATSTGTEGGPMNTEAFF.

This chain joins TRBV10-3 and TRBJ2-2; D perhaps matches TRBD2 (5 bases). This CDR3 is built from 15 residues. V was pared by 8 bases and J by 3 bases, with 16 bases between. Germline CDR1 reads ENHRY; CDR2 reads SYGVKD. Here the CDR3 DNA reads TGTGCCATCCAGCCGGGGTTTACGGACACCGGGGAGCTGTTTTTT. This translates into CAIQPGFTDTGELFF.

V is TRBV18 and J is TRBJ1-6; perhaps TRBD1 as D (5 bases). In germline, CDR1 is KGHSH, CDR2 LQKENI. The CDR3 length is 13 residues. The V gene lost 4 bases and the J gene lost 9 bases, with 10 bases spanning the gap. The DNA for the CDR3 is TGTGCCAGCTCACGGGATGGGGGTTCACCCCTCCACTTT. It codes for CASSRDGGSPLHF.